Below, 22 T cell receptor beta chains from the same sample are listed, as sequenced in a study of shared clonotypes between healthy human individuals (dated by TCRdb to about 2020). For the CD8 naive samples, CD45RO-negative cells were positively selected for CCR7, yielding a CD45RA+CCR7+ population from which TemRA cells were excluded. Preparation of the library involved the immunoSEQ multiplex PCR assay. Not all clones reach the TCRdb copy of this immuneACCESS table, which keeps in-frame sequences only. Checked studies attribute under half of the gap to unresolved V genes and leave the rest unexplained. In all, the sample holds over 750,000 clones, and about 96% of those were seen once. Around 0.21% of the sample comes from the top ten. Sequencing was performed on naive CD8+ T cells sorted from blood. This sample's cell subset or site label indicates: CD45RA+CCR7+. These receptors were obtained from a man aged 30 to 39 in good health.

In the case of this clone: At the DNA level, this CDR3 is encoded by other sequences in the same sample as well. The V and J genes are TRBV4-1 and TRBJ2-1; D is unclear. The V end lost 0 bases, the J end lost 4 bases, and 7 bases lay between the germline ends. From germline, CDR1 is MGHRA and CDR2 YSYEKL. This CDR3 is 14 amino acids long. The CDR3 DNA sequence: TGCGCCAGCAGCCAAGATGGGCAATACAATGAGCAGTTCTTC. Translation gives CASSQDGQYNEQFF.

The CDR3 DNA reads TGTGCCAGTAGCTGGGGCTCTAGCACCTACGAGCAGTACTTC. The encoded protein is CASSWGSSTYEQYF. The V call is TRBV19, the J call TRBJ2-7, with D perhaps TRBD1 or TRBD2 (5 bases each). V shed 6 bases and J shed 2 bases, with 14 bases lying between them. Germline-derived CDR1 and CDR2 are LNHDA and SQIVND (reference sequence). There are 14 residues in the CDR3. The entire variable domain, with the rest obtained from reference TRBV19 and TRBJ2-7, is as follows: DGGITQSPKYLFRKEGQNVTLSCEQNLNHDAMYWYRQDPGQGLRLIYYSQIVNDFQKGDIAEGYSVSREKKESFPLTVTSAQKNPTAFYLCASSWGSSTYEQYFGPGTRLTVT.

The rearrangement uses TRBV27 and TRBJ2-4; D is unclear. There are 12 residues in the CDR3. V was pared by 8 bases and J by 6 bases, with 11 bases between. Germline CDR1 and CDR2: MNHEY and SMNVEV (reference sequence). The CDR3 here is CASAPGPNIQYF. The CDR3 bases are TGTGCCAGCGCTCCGGGCCCAAACATTCAGTACTTC.

The rearrangement uses TRBV5-1 and TRBJ2-7; 7 bases match TRBD1. The length of the CDR3 is 16 residues. Germline lookup yields CDR1 SGHRS and CDR2 YFSETQ. The ends lost 4 bases at V and 0 bases at J; junction bases unmatched: 10. The CDR3 region is CASSLGPDRSSYEQYF. As DNA, the CDR3 is TGCGCCAGCAGCCTGGGCCCGGACAGGAGCTCCTACGAGCAGTACTTC.

The rearrangement links TRBV19 to TRBJ2-1, with D perhaps assigned TRBD1 or TRBD2 (5 bases each). Deletions cut 7 bases from V and 13 bases from J, with 20 bases between. In germline, CDR1 is LNHDA, CDR2 SQIVND (reference sequence). The CDR3 loop spans 13 amino acids. DNA for the CDR3: TGTGCCAGTAACATAGGTTCCGGGACCTTCCAGTTCTTC. Protein product: CASNIGSGTFQFF.

The chain uses TRBV2 and TRBJ2-1; 7 bases map to TRBD1. Germline CDR1 SNHLY, CDR2 FYNNEI. Losses at the gene ends were 6 bases for V and 2 bases for J; bases not matched to a gene: 7. CDR3 length: 15 residues. CDR3 DNA: TGTGCCAGCAGAGTTGGGGGACAGCCCTACAATGAGCAGTTCTTC. It codes for CASRVGGQPYNEQFF.

V and J are TRBV4-1 and TRBJ2-7; D possibly corresponds to TRBD2 (5 bases). In germline, CDR1 is MGHRA, CDR2 YSYEKL. Trimming took 0 bases from V and 10 from J, leaving 13 bases between them. The CDR3 spans 13 residues. CDR3: CASSQERARDQYF. In DNA, the CDR3 is TGCGCCAGCAGCCAAGAACGAGCTCGGGATCAGTACTTC.

The V and J genes are TRBV9 and TRBJ1-1, with a possible D match to TRBD1 (5 bases). V gave up 4 bases and J gave up 5 bases, with 15 bases separating them. CDR3 length: 14 amino acids. The germline V gene encodes CDR1 SGDLS and CDR2 YYNGEE. The CDR3 reads CASSPGGDGTEAFF. The CDR3 nucleotides read TGTGCCAGCAGCCCCGGGGGGGATGGGACTGAAGCTTTCTTT.

This clone was seen once. The chain recombines TRBV4-2 with TRBJ1-3, with D possibly being TRBD1 (5 bases). CDR1 LGHNA and CDR2 YNFKEQ come from the germline V gene. Trimming shortened V by 3 bases and J by 0 bases, and 12 bases separated the two germline ends. The CDR3 loop spans 16 amino acids. CDR3 DNA sequence: TGTGCCAGCAGCCAGGGGCTCCGAAGCTCTGGAAACACCATATATTTT. Translation: CASSQGLRSSGNTIYF.

The chain combines TRBV19 with TRBJ2-7; a possible D gene is TRBD1 (6 bases). Trimming pared 2 bases from V and 5 bases from J, leaving 10 bases between. This CDR3 is 13 amino acids long. Germline loops: CDR1 LNHDA, CDR2 SQIVND (reference sequence). CDR3 loop: CASSITGNNEQYF. CDR3 in DNA: TGTGCCAGTAGTATAACAGGGAACAACGAGCAGTACTTC. Variable domain in full (rest from reference TRBV19 and TRBJ2-7): DGGITQSPKYLFRKEGQNVTLSCEQNLNHDAMYWYRQDPGQGLRLIYYSQIVNDFQKGDIAEGYSVSREKKESFPLTVTSAQKNPTAFYLCASSITGNNEQYFGPGTRLTVT.

The chain joins TRBV29-1 to TRBJ1-1; maybe TRBD1 (6 bases). Per the germline V gene, CDR1 is SQVTM and CDR2 is ANQGSEA. Trimming left V 0 bases short and J 8 bases short, with 16 bases between. This CDR3 is 14 amino acids long. CDR3 in amino acids: CSVEDLTGPAEAFF. The CDR3 nucleotides are TGCAGCGTTGAAGATCTGACAGGACCTGCGGAAGCTTTCTTT.

J is TRBJ2-1 and V is TRBV4-1; D is possibly TRBD2 (5 bases). Trimming stripped 4 bases from V and 4 bases from J, with 11 bases between. This CDR3 spans 14 amino acids. The germline gives CDR1 MGHRA, CDR2 YSYEKL. The chain's CDR3 is CASSLSSGYNEQFF. CDR3 sequence (DNA): TGCGCCAGCAGCCTCTCAAGCGGTTACAATGAGCAGTTCTTC.

The V gene is TRBV27, the J gene TRBJ2-7; TRBD2 matches 7 bases. The J segment lost 6 bases and the V segment lost 2 bases, leaving 7 bases of the junction unmatched. Germline values: CDR1 MNHEY, CDR2 SMNVEV (reference sequence). The length of the CDR3 is 14 residues. DNA for the CDR3: TGTGCCAGCAGTTTACTAGCGGCTAAGGGCGAGCAGTACTTC. It yields the protein CASSLLAAKGEQYF.

The rearrangement uses TRBV4-1 and TRBJ1-2; TRBD1 might be the D (6 bases). Looked up from germline, CDR1 is MGHRA and CDR2 is YSYEKL. Trimming shortened V by 0 bases and J by 2 bases, and 16 bases separated the two germline ends. The CDR3 runs to 17 residues. The chain's CDR3 is CASSQERIGGGNYGYTF. In nucleotides, the CDR3 is TGCGCCAGCAGCCAAGAGCGTATCGGGGGCGGAAACTATGGCTACACCTTC.

The rearrangement uses TRBV27 and TRBJ1-5; the D is unclear. Per germline, CDR1 MNHEY and CDR2 SMNVEV (reference sequence). This CDR3 is 13 amino acids long. V shed 3 bases and J shed 7 bases, with 10 bases lying between them. The CDR3 DNA follows: TGTGCCAGCAGTTTTATGGAGGGCCAGCCCCAGCATTTT. It is translated as CASSFMEGQPQHF.

V gene TRBV29-1 combines with J gene TRBJ1-4; TRBD1 might be the D (5 bases). Germline V gene sequence: CDR1 SQVTM, CDR2 ANQGSEA. The CDR3 runs to 14 residues. Deletions cut 0 bases from V and 7 bases from J, with 12 bases between. Here the CDR3 DNA reads TGCAGCGTTGAAGATCAGGGCTCAGGTGAAAAACTGTTTTTT. This translates into CSVEDQGSGEKLFF.

The V gene is TRBV9, the J gene TRBJ2-3, with a weak D call TRBD2 (6 bases). The CDR3 sequence is 16 residues long. Germline values: CDR1 SGDLS, CDR2 YYNGEE. The germline V and J ends were trimmed by 2 bases and 0 bases, with 13 bases remaining between them. The CDR3 protein is CASSVSGLPSTDTQYF. Written as DNA, the CDR3 is TGTGCCAGCAGCGTTAGCGGACTACCCAGCACAGATACGCAGTATTTT.

V and J are TRBV15 and TRBJ2-7, with D perhaps matching TRBD1 or TRBD2 (7 bases each). The CDR3 is 14 residues long. CDR1 LNHNV and CDR2 YYDKDF come from the germline V gene (reference sequence). Trimming removed 3 bases from V and 3 bases from J, with 12 bases in between. The CDR3 loop is CATSSERDSYEQYF. The CDR3 coding sequence is TGTGCCACCAGCAGCGAGCGGGACAGCTACGAGCAGTACTTC.

The V gene is TRBV18, the J gene TRBJ1-2, with D possibly matching TRBD1 (6 bases). Trimming shortened V by 0 bases and J by 5 bases, and 13 bases separated the two germline ends. The CDR3 is 15 amino acids. Germline V CDR1 and CDR2: KGHSH, LQKENI. CDR3 region: CASSPPEGQMYGYTF. CDR3 nucleotide sequence: TGTGCCAGCTCACCACCAGAAGGACAGATGTATGGCTACACCTTC. The full variable domain, completed using reference TRBV18 and TRBJ1-2, is NAGVMQNPRHLVRRRGQEARLRCSPMKGHSHVYWYRQLPEEGLKFMVYLQKENIIDESGMPKERFSAEFPKEGPSILRIQQVVRGDSAAYFCASSPPEGQMYGYTFGSGTRLTVV.

The rearrangement uses TRBV27 and TRBJ2-1, with D uncertain. Per germline, CDR1 MNHEY and CDR2 SMNVEV (reference sequence). With 5 bases removed from V and 8 bases from J, the gap between germline ends came to 10 bases. The CDR3 covers 12 residues. The CDR3 region is CASSPGLDEQFF. In DNA form, the CDR3 reads TGTGCCAGCAGTCCCGGGTTGGATGAGCAGTTCTTC.

This chain joins TRBV29-1 and TRBJ2-1; D gene ambiguous. V was trimmed by 2 bases and J by 5 bases, leaving 7 bases between them. The CDR3 length is 12 residues. The germline V gene has CDR1 SQVTM and CDR2 ANQGSEA. Written as DNA, the CDR3 is TGCAGCGTTGAAAAGGCTGACAATGAGCAGTTCTTC. It translates to CSVEKADNEQFF.

This rearrangement joins TRBV27 to TRBJ2-2; D is uncertain. Deletions cut 4 bases from V and 2 bases from J, with 11 bases between. Per germline, CDR1 MNHEY and CDR2 SMNVEV (reference sequence). This CDR3 has 15 residues. The CDR3 reads CASSWRARNTGELFF. The CDR3 bases are TGTGCCAGCAGTTGGCGAGCACGAAACACCGGGGAGCTGTTTTTT.